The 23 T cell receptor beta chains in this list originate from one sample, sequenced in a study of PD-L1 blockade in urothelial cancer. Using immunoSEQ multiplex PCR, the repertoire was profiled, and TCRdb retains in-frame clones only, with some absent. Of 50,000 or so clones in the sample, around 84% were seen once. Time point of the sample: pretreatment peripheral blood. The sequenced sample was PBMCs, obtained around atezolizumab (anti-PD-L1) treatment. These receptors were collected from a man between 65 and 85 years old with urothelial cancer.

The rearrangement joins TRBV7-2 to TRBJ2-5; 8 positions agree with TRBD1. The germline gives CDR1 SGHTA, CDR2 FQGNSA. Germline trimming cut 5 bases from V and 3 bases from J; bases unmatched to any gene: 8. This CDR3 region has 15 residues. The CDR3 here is CASSPGQGKKETQYF. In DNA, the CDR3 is TGTGCCAGCAGCCCCGGACAGGGAAAAAAAGAGACCCAGTACTTC.

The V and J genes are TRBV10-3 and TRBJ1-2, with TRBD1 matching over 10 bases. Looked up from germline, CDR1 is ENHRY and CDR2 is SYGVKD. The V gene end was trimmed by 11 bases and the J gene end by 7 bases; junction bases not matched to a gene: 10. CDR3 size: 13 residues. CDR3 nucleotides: TGTGCCCTCACCCCGGGACAGGGGAGTGGCTACACCTTC. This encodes CALTPGQGSGYTF.

For the CDR3, the DNA is TGTGCCTGGACAGGGGGGCGCGGGGAGCTGTTTTTT. Amino acid sequence: CAWTGGRGELFF. This sequence joins TRBV30 and TRBJ2-2, with D possibly being TRBD1 (7 bases). The ends were cut back, 4 bases at V and 7 bases at J, with 10 bases in the middle. Germline-derived CDR1 and CDR2 are GTSNPN and SVGIG (reference sequence). The CDR3 consists of 12 residues.

The CDR3 nucleotides read TGTGCCAGCAGTGAAACCCAGGGTTGGCAGCCCCAGCATTTT. Encoded protein: CASSETQGWQPQHF. J is TRBJ1-5 and V is TRBV2, with D maybe TRBD1 (5 bases). Trimming took off 2 bases at V and 7 bases at J, with 12 bases between the two ends. Germline assignment: CDR1 SNHLY and CDR2 FYNNEI. This CDR3 region has 14 residues.

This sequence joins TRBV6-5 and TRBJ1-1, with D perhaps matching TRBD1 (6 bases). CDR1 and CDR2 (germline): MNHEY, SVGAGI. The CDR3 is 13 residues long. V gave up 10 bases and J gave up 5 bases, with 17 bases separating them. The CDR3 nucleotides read TGTGCCACCGGGGGGCGGGGCCGGACTGAAGCTTTCTTT. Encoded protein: CATGGRGRTEAFF.

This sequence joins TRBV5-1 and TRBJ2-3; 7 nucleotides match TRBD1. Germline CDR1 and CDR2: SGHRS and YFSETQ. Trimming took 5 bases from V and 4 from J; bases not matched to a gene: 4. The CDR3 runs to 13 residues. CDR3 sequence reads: CASSDGQADTQYF. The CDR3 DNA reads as TGCGCCAGCAGTGACGGACAGGCAGATACGCAGTATTTT.

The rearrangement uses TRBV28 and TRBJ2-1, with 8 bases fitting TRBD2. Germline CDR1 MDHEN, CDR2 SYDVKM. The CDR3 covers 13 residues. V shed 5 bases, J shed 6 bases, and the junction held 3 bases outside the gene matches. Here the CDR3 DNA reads TGTGCCAGCAGTGCGGGAGGCCCCAATGAGCAGTTCTTC. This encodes CASSAGGPNEQFF.

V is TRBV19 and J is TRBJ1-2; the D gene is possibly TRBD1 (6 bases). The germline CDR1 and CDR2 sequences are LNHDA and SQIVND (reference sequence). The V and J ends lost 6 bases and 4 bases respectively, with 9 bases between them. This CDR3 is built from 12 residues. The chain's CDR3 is CASSRGSYGYTF. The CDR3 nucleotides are TGTGCCAGTAGCAGGGGATCCTATGGCTACACCTTC.

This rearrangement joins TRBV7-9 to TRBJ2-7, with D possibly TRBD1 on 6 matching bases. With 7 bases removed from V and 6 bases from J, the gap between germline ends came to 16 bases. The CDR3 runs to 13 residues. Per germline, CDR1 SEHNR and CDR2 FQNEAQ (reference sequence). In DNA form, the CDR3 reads TGTGCCAGCAATGCGGCAGGGGAAGCCGAGCAGTACTTC. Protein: CASNAAGEAEQYF. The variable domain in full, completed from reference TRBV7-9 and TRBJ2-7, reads DTGVSQNPRHKITKRGQNVTFRCDPISEHNRLYWYRQTLGQGPEFLTYFQNEAQLEKSRLLSDRFSAERPKGSFSTLEIQRTEQGDSAMYLCASNAAGEAEQYFGPGTRLTVT.

This CDR3 reads CASSQDAGRTIHGYTF. CDR3 DNA sequence: TGTGCCAGCAGCCAAGATGCAGGGAGGACGATCCATGGCTACACCTTC. J is TRBJ1-2 and V is TRBV4-2; D perhaps matches TRBD1 (5 bases). The CDR3 consists of 16 residues. Germline lookup yields CDR1 LGHNA and CDR2 YNFKEQ. With 0 bases removed from V and 6 bases from J, the gap between germline ends came to 17 bases.

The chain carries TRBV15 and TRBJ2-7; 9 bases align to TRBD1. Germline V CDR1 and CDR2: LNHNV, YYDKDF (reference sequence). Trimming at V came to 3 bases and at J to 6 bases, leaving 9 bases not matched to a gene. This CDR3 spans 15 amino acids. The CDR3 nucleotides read TGTGCCACCAGCAGGGCCGGACAGGGGCAGGGCGAGCAGTACTTC. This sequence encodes CATSRAGQGQGEQYF.

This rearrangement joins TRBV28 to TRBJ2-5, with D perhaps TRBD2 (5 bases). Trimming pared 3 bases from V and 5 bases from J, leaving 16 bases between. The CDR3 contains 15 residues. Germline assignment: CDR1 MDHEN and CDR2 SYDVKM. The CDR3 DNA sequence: TGTGCCAGCAGTTTTCTCCTTCGAGGCGGGGAGACCCAGTACTTC. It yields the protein CASSFLLRGGETQYF.

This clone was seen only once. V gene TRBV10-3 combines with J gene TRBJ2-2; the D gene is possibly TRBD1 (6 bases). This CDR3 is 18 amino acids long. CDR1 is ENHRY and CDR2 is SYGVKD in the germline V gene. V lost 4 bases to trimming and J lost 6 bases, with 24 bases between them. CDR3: CAISAGSGQKALSGELFF. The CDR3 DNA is TGTGCCATCAGTGCAGGTTCCGGACAGAAAGCTTTGTCCGGGGAGCTGTTTTTT.

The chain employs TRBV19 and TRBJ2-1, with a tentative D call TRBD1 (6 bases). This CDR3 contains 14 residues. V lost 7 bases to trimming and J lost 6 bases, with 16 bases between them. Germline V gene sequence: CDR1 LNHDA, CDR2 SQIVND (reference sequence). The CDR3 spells CASKRGRGSNEQFF. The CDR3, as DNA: TGTGCCAGTAAGCGTGGCAGGGGTTCCAATGAGCAGTTCTTC.

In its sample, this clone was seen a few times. The CDR3 DNA is TGTGCCAGCAGCTTACAGACAGGAAATTCACCCCTCCACTTT. Translation gives CASSLQTGNSPLHF. This chain joins TRBV7-2 and TRBJ1-6, with D perhaps matching TRBD1 (6 bases). Trimming pared 2 bases from V and 7 bases from J, leaving 9 bases between. CDR1 is SGHTA and CDR2 is FQGNSA in the germline V gene. CDR3 length: 14 amino acids.

The DNA for the CDR3 is TGCGCCAGCAGCTTGGTTGGAGGGGGCAACTATGGCTACACCTTC. Protein: CASSLVGGGNYGYTF. This chain joins TRBV5-1 and TRBJ1-2; 7 bases line up with TRBD1. V shed 0 bases, J shed 2 bases, and the junction held 4 bases outside the gene matches. Per the germline V gene, CDR1 is SGHRS and CDR2 is YFSETQ. The CDR3 consists of 15 residues.

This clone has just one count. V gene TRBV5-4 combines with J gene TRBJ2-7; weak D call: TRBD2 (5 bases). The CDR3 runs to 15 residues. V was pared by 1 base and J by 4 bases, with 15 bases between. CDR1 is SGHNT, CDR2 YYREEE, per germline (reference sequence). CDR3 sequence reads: CASSLKGEMGYEQYF. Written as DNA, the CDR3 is TGTGCCAGCAGCTTGAAGGGAGAAATGGGGTACGAGCAGTACTTC. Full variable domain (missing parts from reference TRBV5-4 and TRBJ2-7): ETGVTQSPTHLIKTRGQQVTLRCSSQSGHNTVSWYQQALGQGPQFIFQYYREEENGRGNFPPRFSGLQFPNYSSELNVNALELDDSALYLCASSLKGEMGYEQYFGPGTRLTVT.

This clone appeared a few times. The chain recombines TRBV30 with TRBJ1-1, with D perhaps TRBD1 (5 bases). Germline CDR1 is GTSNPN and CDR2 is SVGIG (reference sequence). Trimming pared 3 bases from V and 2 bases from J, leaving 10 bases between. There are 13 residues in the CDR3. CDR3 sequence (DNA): TGTGCCTGGAGACGACAGCTAAACACTGAAGCTTTCTTT. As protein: CAWRRQLNTEAFF.

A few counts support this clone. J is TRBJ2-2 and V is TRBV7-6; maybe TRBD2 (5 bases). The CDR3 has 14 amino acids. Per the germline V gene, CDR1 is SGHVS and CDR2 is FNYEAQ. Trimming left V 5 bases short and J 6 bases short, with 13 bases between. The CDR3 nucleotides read TGTGCCAGCAGCGCCGGGATCGGGGCCGGGGAGCTGTTTTTT. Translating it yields CASSAGIGAGELFF. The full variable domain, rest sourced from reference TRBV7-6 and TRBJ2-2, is GAGVSQSPRYKVTKRGQDVALRCDPISGHVSLYWYRQALGQGPEFLTYFNYEAQQDKSGLPNDRFSAERPEGSISTLTIQRTEQRDSAMYRCASSAGIGAGELFFGEGSRLTVL.

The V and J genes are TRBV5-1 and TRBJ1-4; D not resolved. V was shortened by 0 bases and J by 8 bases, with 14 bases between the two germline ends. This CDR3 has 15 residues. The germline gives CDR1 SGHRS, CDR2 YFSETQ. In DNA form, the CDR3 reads TGCGCCAGCAGCTTGGAAGGGAGATTGAGAGAAAAACTGTTTTTT. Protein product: CASSLEGRLREKLFF.

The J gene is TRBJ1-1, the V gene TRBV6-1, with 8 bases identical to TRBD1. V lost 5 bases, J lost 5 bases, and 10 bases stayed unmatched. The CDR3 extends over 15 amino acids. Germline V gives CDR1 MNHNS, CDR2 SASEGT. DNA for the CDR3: TGTGCCAGCAGTTCACCGGACAGGGCGTGGACTGAAGCTTTCTTT. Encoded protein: CASSSPDRAWTEAFF.

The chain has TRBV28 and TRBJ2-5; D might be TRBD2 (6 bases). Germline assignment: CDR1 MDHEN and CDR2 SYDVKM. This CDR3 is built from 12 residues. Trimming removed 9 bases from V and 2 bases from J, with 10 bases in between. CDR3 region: CASNGGQETQYF. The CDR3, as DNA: TGTGCCAGTAACGGGGGACAAGAGACCCAGTACTTC.

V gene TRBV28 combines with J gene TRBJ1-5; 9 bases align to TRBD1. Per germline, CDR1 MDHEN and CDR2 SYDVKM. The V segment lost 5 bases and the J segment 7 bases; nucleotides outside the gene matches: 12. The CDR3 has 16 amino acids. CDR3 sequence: CASSTIQGAPGQPQHF. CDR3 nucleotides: TGTGCCAGCAGTACAATACAGGGGGCTCCCGGGCAGCCCCAGCATTTT.